This paragraph covers one TCR beta chain sequence. This CDR3 comprises 15 residues. Germline CDR1 is MNHNS and CDR2 is SASEGT. Trimming removed 1 base at V and 10 bases at J, with 14 bases between. This record comes from a study of blood T cell repertoires in COVID-19. The repertoire was sequenced with immunoSEQ multiplex PCR; TCRdb's copy has only in-frame clones and lacks some. The profile shows 93,000 or so clones, 80% to 90% of them singletons. The chain has TRBV6-1 and TRBJ1-6; weak D call: TRBD1 (5 bases). The source is a human donor in a cohort sampled during active COVID-19. Sequenced input: peripheral blood. The CDR3 is CASSEGRGRRSPLHF. The CDR3 region has the DNA TGTGCCAGCAGTGAAGGAAGGGGCCGACGGTCACCCCTCCACTTT.